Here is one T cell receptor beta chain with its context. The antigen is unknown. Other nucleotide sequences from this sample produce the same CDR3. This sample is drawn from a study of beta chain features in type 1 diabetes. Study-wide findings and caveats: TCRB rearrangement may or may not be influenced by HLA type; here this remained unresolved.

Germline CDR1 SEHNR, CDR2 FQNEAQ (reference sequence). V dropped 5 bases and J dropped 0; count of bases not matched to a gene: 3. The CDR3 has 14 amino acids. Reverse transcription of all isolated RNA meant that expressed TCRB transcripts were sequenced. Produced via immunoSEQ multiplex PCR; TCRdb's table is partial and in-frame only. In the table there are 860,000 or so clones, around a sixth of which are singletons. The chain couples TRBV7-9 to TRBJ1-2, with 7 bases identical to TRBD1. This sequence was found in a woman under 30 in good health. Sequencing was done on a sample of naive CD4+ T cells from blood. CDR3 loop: CASSPGTANYGYTF. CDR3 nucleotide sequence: TGTGCCAGCAGCCCCGGGACAGCTAACTATGGCTACACCTTC.